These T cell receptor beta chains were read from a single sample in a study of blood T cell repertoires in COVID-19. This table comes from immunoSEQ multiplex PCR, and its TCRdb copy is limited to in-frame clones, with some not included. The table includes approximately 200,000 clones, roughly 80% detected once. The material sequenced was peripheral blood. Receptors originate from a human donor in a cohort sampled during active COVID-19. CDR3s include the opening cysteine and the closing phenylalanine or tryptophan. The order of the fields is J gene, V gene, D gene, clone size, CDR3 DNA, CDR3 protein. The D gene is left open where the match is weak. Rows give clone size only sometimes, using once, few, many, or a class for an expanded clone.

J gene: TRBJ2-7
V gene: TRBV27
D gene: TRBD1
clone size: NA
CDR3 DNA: TGTGCCAGCAGTTACCGCACAGGGGACACCTACGAGCAGTACTTC
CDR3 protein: CASSYRTGDTYEQYF

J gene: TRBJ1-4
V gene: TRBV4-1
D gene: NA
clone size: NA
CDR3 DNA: TGCGCCAGCAGCCTCGACACGGGGTCTGCTAATGAAAAACTGTTTTTT
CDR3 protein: CASSLDTGSANEKLFF

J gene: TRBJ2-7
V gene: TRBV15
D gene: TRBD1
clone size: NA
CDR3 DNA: TGTGCCACTCGCGCCGAGTGGACAGGGAGGACCTACGAGCAGTACTTC
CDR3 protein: CATRAEWTGRTYEQYF

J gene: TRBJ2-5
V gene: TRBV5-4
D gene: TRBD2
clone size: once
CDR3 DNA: TGTGCCAGCAGCTTGCCGGGAGGAAGAGAGACCCAGTACTTC
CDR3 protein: CASSLPGGRETQYF

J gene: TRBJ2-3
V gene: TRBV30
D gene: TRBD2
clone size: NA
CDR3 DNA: TGTGCCTGGAAGCGGACTAGCGGGAGCGCAGATACGCAGTATTTT
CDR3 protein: CAWKRTSGSADTQYF

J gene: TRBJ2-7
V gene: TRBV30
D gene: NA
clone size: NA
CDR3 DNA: TGTGCCTGGAAAACAGGGTTCTACGAGCAGTACTTC
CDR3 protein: CAWKTGFYEQYF

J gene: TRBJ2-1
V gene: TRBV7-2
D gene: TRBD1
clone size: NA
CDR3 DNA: TGTGCCAGCAGCAAGGGACAGTCTCCGAGCTCCTACAATGAGCAGTTCTTC
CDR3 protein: CASSKGQSPSSYNEQFF

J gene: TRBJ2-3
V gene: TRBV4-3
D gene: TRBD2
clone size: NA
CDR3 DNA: TGCGCCAGCAGCCCGCAACTAGCGACTAGCACAGATACGCAGTATTTT
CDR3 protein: CASSPQLATSTDTQYF

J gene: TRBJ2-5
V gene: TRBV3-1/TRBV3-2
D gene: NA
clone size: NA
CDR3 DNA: TGTGCCAGCAGCCAAGATCCCCGAGGCAGTGAGACCCAGTACTTC
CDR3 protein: CASSQDPRGSETQYF

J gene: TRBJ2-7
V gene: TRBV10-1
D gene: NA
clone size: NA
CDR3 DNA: TGCGCCAGCAGTGAGTCGTTAGCGGTATCACCCTACGAGCAGTACTTC
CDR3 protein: CASSESLAVSPYEQYF

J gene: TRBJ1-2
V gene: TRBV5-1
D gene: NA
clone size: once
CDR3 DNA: TGCGCCAGCAGCTTGGATAGAAGCGCCTATGGCTACACCTTC
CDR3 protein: CASSLDRSAYGYTF

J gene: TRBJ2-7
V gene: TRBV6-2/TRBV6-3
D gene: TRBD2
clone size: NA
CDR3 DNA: TGTGCCAGCAGTGGACTAGCGGGAGTATACGAGCAGTACTTC
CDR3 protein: CASSGLAGVYEQYF

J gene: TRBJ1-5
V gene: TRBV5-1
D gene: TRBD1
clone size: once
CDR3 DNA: TGCGCCAGCAGCTTGGAGGGACAGGATAATCAGCCCCAGCATTTT
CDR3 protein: CASSLEGQDNQPQHF

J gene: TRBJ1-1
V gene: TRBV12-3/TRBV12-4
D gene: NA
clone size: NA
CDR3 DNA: TGTGCCAGCAGTTTATATGCGAGAACTGAAGCTTTCTTT
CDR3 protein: CASSLYARTEAFF

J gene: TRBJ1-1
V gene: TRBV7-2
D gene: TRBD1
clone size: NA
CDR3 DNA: TGTGCCAGCAGCTTTTTCGGGACAGGGGTTGAAGCTTTCTTT
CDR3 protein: CASSFFGTGVEAFF

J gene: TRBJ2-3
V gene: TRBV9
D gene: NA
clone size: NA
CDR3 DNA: TGTGCCAGCAGCGTAGGAAGCGGAGCAAGCACAGATACGCAGTATTTT
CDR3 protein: CASSVGSGASTDTQYF

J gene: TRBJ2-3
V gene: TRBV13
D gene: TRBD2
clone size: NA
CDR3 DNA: TGTGCCAGCAGCCCCCCTTGGGAGGGTGGCACAGATACGCAGTATTTT
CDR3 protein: CASSPPWEGGTDTQYF

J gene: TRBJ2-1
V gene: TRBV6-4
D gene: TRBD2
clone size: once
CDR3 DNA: TGTGCCAGCAGTGACTCTGGAGCGGGAGTGGGCTACAATGAGCAGTTCTTC
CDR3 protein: CASSDSGAGVGYNEQFF

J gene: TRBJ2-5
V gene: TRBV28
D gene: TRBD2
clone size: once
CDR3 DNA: TGTGCCAGCAAGGGAGGGCCCCCCAGGGAGACCCAGTACTTC
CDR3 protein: CASKGGPPRETQYF

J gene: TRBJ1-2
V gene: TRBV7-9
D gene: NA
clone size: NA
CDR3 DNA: TGTGCCAGCAGCTTAGGTCAGGAGGTCTATGGCTACACCTTC
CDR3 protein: CASSLGQEVYGYTF

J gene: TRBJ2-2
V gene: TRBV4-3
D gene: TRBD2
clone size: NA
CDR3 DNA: TGCGCCAGCAGCCAAGGGGCTAGCGGATCGAACACCGGGGAGCTGTTTTTT
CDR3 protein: CASSQGASGSNTGELFF

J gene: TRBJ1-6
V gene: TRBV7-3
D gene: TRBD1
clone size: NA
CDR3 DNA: TGTGCCAGCAGCTCTCGACAGGGGGGAGGCTCACCCCTCCACTTT
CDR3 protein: CASSSRQGGGSPLHF

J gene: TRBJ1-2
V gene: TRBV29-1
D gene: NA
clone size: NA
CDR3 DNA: TGCAGCGTTAAAAGGTCCCAGGGGAGAAACATCTATGGCTACACCTTC
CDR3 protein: CSVKRSQGRNIYGYTF

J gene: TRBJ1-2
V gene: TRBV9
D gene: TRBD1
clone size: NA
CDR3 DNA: TGTGCCAGCAGCCTCGGACAGGGACGCTATGGCTACACCTTC
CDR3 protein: CASSLGQGRYGYTF

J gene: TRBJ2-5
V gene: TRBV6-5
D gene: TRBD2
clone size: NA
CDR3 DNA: TGTGCCAGCAGGGCTAGCGGGACCGTGAAGACCCAGTACTTC
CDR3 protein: CASRASGTVKTQYF

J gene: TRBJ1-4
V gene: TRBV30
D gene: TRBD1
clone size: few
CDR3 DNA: TGTGCCTGGAGAAGAACAGGGGGCCTAGATGAAAAACTGTTTTTT
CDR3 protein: CAWRRTGGLDEKLFF

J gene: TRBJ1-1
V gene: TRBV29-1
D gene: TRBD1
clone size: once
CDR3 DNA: TGCAGCGTTGAATTGGACAGGGAGAATGAAGCTTTCTTT
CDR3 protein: CSVELDRENEAFF

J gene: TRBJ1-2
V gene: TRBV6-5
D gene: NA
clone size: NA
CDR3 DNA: TGTGCCAGCAGTTACACCCCATTCTCAGGGTCCGGCTACACCTTC
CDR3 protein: CASSYTPFSGSGYTF

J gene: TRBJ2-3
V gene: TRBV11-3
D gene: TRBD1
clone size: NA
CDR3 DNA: TGTGCCAGCAGCTTGGGTGGACAGGGACGTTTAGATACGCAGTATTTT
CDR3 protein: CASSLGGQGRLDTQYF

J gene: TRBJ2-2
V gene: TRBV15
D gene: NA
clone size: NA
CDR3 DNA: TGTGCCACCAGCAGAGAGGGGGCAGCCGGGGAGCTGTTTTTT
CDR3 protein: CATSREGAAGELFF

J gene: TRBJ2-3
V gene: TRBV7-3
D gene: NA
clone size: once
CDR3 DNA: TGTGCCAGCAGCCCAAAACGTGGGAGTGCAGATACGCAGTATTTT
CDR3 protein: CASSPKRGSADTQYF

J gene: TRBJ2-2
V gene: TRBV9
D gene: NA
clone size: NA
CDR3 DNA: TGTGCCAGCAGCGTACAGGGGAGTTGGGCCGGGGAGCTGTTTTTT
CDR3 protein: CASSVQGSWAGELFF

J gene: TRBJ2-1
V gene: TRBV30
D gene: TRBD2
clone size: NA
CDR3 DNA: TGTGCCTGGAGTTTTGGCGGGAGGATCTACAATGAGCAGTTCTTC
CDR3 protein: CAWSFGGRIYNEQFF

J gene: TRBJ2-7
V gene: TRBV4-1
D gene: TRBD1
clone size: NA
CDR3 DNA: TGCGCCAGCAGCCCACCGAGGACAGGGGAATACGAGCAGTACTTC
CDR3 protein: CASSPPRTGEYEQYF

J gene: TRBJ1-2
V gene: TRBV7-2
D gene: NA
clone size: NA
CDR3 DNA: TGTGCCAGCAGCTCAGGCGGGGCTTCGAGCTATGGCTACACCTTC
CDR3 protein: CASSSGGASSYGYTF

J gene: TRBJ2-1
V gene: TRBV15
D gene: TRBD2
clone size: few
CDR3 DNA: TGTGCCACCAGCAGGGTAGCGGGAGGGGGCAATGAGCAGTTCTTC
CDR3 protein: CATSRVAGGGNEQFF

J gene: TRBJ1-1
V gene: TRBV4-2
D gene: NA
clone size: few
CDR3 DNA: TGTGCCAGCAGCCCTACCTCAGGGGCCAGGACTGAAGCTTTCTTT
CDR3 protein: CASSPTSGARTEAFF

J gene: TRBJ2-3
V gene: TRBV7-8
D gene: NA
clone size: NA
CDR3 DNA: TGTGCCAGCAGCTTAGCCTTAAGCGGACTGACAGATACGCAGTATTTT
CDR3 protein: CASSLALSGLTDTQYF

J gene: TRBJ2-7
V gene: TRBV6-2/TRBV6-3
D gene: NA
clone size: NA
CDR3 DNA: TGTGCCAGCAGTTACCGGCAGGGCTCCGAGCAGTACTTC
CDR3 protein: CASSYRQGSEQYF

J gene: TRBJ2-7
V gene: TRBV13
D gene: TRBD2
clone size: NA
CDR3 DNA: TGTGCCAGCCGAGAAGCGGGAGTCGACGAGCAGTACTTC
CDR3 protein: CASREAGVDEQYF

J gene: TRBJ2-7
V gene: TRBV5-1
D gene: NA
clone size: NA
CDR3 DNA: TGCGCCAGCAGCTTGGGACAGACTTTTTACGAACAGTACTTC
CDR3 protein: CASSLGQTFYEQYF

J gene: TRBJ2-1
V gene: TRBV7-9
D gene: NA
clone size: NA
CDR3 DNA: TGTGCCACTACCCGGGTTAGCGGACCCTCCTACAATGAGCAGTTCTTC
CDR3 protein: CATTRVSGPSYNEQFF

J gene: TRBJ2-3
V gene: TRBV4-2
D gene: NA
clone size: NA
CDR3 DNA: TGTGCCAGCAGCCTGGCGGCAGATACGCAGTATTTT
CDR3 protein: CASSLAADTQYF

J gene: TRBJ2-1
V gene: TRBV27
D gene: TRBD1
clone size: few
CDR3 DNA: TGTGCCAGCAGTGACAGGGATCACTACAATGAGCAGTTCTTC
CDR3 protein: CASSDRDHYNEQFF

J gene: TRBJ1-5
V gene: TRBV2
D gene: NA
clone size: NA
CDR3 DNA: TGTGCCAGCAGTGAAGAGTTGCAGATTAATCAGCCCCAGCATTTT
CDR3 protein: CASSEELQINQPQHF

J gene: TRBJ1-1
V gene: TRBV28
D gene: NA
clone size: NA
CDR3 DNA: TGTGCCAGCAGTTTGGTCTACCTCACTGAAGCTTTCTTT
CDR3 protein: CASSLVYLTEAFF

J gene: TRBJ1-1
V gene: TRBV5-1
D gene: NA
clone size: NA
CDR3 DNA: TGCGCCAGCAGCCCCCAAGGAGGCCATCCTGAAGCTTTCTTT
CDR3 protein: CASSPQGGHPEAFF

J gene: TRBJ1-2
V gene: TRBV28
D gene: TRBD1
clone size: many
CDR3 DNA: TGTGCCAGCAGTTTAAATCTAAAGGGGGCGGAGGGCTACACCTTC
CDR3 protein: CASSLNLKGAEGYTF

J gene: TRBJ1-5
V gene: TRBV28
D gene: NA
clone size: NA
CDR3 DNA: TGTGCCAGCAGTTTACCAAGAGAGCCCCAGCATTTT
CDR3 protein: CASSLPREPQHF

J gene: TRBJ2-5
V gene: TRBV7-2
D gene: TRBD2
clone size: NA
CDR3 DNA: TGTGCCAGCAGCTTAGGCCTAACTAGCGGGAATTCCGAGACCCAGTACTTC
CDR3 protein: CASSLGLTSGNSETQYF

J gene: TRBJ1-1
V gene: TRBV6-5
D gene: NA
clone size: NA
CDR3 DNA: TGTGCCAGCAGTTACGACAGGCGCCACGGAACTGAAGCTTTCTTT
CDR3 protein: CASSYDRRHGTEAFF

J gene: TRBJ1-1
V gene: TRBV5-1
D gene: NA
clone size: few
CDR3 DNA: TGCGCCAGCAGCCCTCCCTCGACTGAAGCTTTCTTT
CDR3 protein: CASSPPSTEAFF

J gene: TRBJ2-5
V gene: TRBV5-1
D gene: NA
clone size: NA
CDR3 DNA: TGCGCCAGCAGCTTGGAGGGGAACCAAGAGACCCAGTACTTC
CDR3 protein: CASSLEGNQETQYF

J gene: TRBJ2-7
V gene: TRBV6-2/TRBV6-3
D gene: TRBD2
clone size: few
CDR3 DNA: TGTGCCAGCAGTTACCGGGGACTAACCCGGAACGAGCAGTACTTC
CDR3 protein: CASSYRGLTRNEQYF

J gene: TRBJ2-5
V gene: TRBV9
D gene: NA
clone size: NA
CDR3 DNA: TGTGCCAGCAGCGTAGGAGGGACTGGGACCCAGTACTTC
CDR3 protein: CASSVGGTGTQYF

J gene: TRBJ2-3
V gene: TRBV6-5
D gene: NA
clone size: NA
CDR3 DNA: TGTGCCAGCAGGCCTCGGGGCACAGATACGCAGTATTTT
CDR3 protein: CASRPRGTDTQYF

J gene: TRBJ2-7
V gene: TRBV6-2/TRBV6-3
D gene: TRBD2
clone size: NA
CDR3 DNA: TGTGCCAGCAGTTACATGAGCGGGAGGGCCTCCGAGCAGTACTTC
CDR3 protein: CASSYMSGRASEQYF

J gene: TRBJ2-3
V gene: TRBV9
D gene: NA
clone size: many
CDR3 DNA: TGTGCCAGCAGCGAGGGGGGAGGGCCCTCAGATACGCAGTATTTT
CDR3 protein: CASSEGGGPSDTQYF

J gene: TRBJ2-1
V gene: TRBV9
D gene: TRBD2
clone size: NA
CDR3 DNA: TGTGCCAGCAGCCCCAAAGGGGCGGGAGTTTATGAGCAGTTCTTC
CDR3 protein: CASSPKGAGVYEQFF

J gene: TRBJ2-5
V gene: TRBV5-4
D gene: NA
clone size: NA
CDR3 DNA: TGTGCCAGCAGCTTCATATCGTTACAGGGACAAGAGACCCAGTACTTC
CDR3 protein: CASSFISLQGQETQYF